This paragraph reports one TCR beta chain. The sample originates from a study of blood T cell repertoires in COVID-19. The germline CDR1 and CDR2 sequences are LNHNV and YYDKDF (reference sequence). This CDR3 region has 15 residues. V was pared by 1 base and J by 3 bases, with 2 bases of the junction left unmatched. The data were produced by immunoSEQ multiplex PCR, yet TCRdb's version contains in-frame clones alone and is incomplete. Here the sample spans hundreds of thousands of clones, 65% to 85% being singletons. Sequenced: PBMCs or T cells enriched from blood (not recorded which). This TCR derives from a woman aged 40 to 55 with acute COVID-19. J is TRBJ1-4 and V is TRBV15; TRBD1 aligns across 7 bases. The CDR3 DNA reads as TGTGCCACCAGCAGAGCGGACAGGTCTAATGAAAAACTGTTTTTT. The encoded protein is CATSRADRSNEKLFF.